A selection of T cell receptor beta chains follows, all from one sample in a study of blood T cell repertoires in COVID-19. Using immunoSEQ multiplex PCR, the repertoire was profiled, and TCRdb retains in-frame clones only, with some absent. Here the sample spans over 150,000 clones, around three quarters being singletons. The sequenced material came from peripheral blood. These receptors came from a man aged 55-75 years with acute or convalescent COVID-19. CDR3s include the opening cysteine and the closing phenylalanine or tryptophan. D genes are given only for firm matches. Expanded clones are given a class, and other clones once, few, many or no size at all.

CDR3 protein: CASSQDFRGTWVYGYTF; CDR3 DNA: TGTGCCAGCAGCCAAGATTTCCGGGGGACTTGGGTCTATGGCTACACCTTC; clone size: -; D gene: -; V gene: TRBV3-1/TRBV3-2; J gene: TRBJ1-2
CDR3 protein: CASSSTGGVSAEQYF; CDR3 DNA: TGTGCCAGCAGCTCAACAGGGGGTGTTAGCGCCGAGCAGTACTTC; clone size: -; D gene: TRBD1; V gene: TRBV7-3; J gene: TRBJ2-7
CDR3 protein: CSARLRDTQYF; CDR3 DNA: TGCAGTGCTAGGCTGCGGGATACGCAGTATTTT; clone size: -; D gene: -; V gene: TRBV20-1; J gene: TRBJ2-3
CDR3 protein: CASQASGVNEQFF; CDR3 DNA: TGTGCCAGCCAGGCTAGCGGGGTCAATGAGCAGTTCTTC; clone size: -; D gene: TRBD2; V gene: TRBV6-5; J gene: TRBJ2-1
CDR3 protein: CASSTAGTGVDEQFF; CDR3 DNA: TGTGCCAGCAGTACTGCCGGGACAGGGGTGGATGAGCAGTTCTTC; clone size: once; D gene: TRBD1; V gene: TRBV25-1; J gene: TRBJ2-1
CDR3 protein: CASHAGQKIYNYGYTF; CDR3 DNA: TGTGCCAGCCACGCGGGACAGAAAATTTATAACTATGGCTACACCTTC; clone size: -; D gene: TRBD1; V gene: TRBV27; J gene: TRBJ1-2
CDR3 protein: CASSPRPIPNYGYTF; CDR3 DNA: TGTGCCAGCAGCCCGCGTCCTATCCCTAACTATGGCTACACCTTC; clone size: -; D gene: -; V gene: TRBV7-9; J gene: TRBJ1-2
CDR3 protein: CASRGEAGYNEQFF; CDR3 DNA: TGTGCCAGCAGGGGAGAGGCAGGATACAATGAGCAGTTCTTC; clone size: once; D gene: -; V gene: TRBV7-8; J gene: TRBJ2-1
CDR3 protein: CASSVEGAAGNTIYF; CDR3 DNA: TGTGCCAGCAGCGTGGAGGGTGCAGCCGGAAACACCATATATTTT; clone size: few; D gene: -; V gene: TRBV9; J gene: TRBJ1-3
CDR3 protein: CASRTQGRGTQYF; CDR3 DNA: TGTGCCAGCAGAACTCAGGGCCGAGGGACCCAGTACTTC; clone size: -; D gene: -; V gene: TRBV7-2; J gene: TRBJ2-5
CDR3 protein: CASSWVTRGGELFF; CDR3 DNA: TGTGCCAGCAGCTGGGTGACGCGGGGCGGGGAGCTGTTTTTT; clone size: -; D gene: -; V gene: TRBV6-2/TRBV6-3; J gene: TRBJ2-2
CDR3 protein: CASSLGAGETQYF; CDR3 DNA: TGTGCCAGCAGCTTGGGGGCGGGAGAGACCCAGTACTTC; clone size: -; D gene: -; V gene: TRBV5-6; J gene: TRBJ2-5
CDR3 protein: CASSVTGRSYEAFF; CDR3 DNA: TGTGCCAGCAGCGTTACAGGGCGAAGTTACGAAGCTTTCTTT; clone size: -; D gene: -; V gene: TRBV7-8; J gene: TRBJ1-1
CDR3 protein: CASSDGNYEQYF; CDR3 DNA: TGTGCCAGCTCGGACGGGAACTACGAGCAGTACTTC; clone size: -; D gene: -; V gene: TRBV28; J gene: TRBJ2-7
CDR3 protein: CSVVPPTGYEQYF; CDR3 DNA: TGCAGCGTTGTTCCCCCGACAGGTTACGAGCAGTACTTC; clone size: once; D gene: -; V gene: TRBV29-1; J gene: TRBJ2-7
CDR3 protein: CASSLRGGLATDTQYF; CDR3 DNA: TGTGCCAGCAGCCTTAGGGGGGGACTAGCAACAGATACGCAGTATTTT; clone size: -; D gene: TRBD2; V gene: TRBV7-2; J gene: TRBJ2-3
CDR3 protein: CASSSLTEANTGELFF; CDR3 DNA: TGTGCCAGCAGCTCCCTGACAGAAGCGAACACCGGGGAGCTGTTTTTT; clone size: -; D gene: -; V gene: TRBV5-6; J gene: TRBJ2-2
CDR3 protein: CASSGGQGATNEKLFF; CDR3 DNA: TGCGCCAGCAGCGGAGGACAGGGGGCAACTAATGAAAAACTGTTTTTT; clone size: -; D gene: TRBD1; V gene: TRBV5-1; J gene: TRBJ1-4
CDR3 protein: CASSMTRGPGANVLTF; CDR3 DNA: TGTGCCAGTAGTATGACTCGAGGGCCTGGGGCCAACGTCCTGACTTTC; clone size: -; D gene: -; V gene: TRBV19; J gene: TRBJ2-6
CDR3 protein: CASTPDSASSYEQYF; CDR3 DNA: TGTGCCAGTACCCCGGACAGCGCTAGCTCCTACGAGCAGTACTTC; clone size: few; D gene: -; V gene: TRBV19; J gene: TRBJ2-7
CDR3 protein: CASNPLAGGYNEQFF; CDR3 DNA: TGTGCCAGTAATCCACTAGCGGGGGGCTACAATGAGCAGTTCTTC; clone size: -; D gene: TRBD2; V gene: TRBV19; J gene: TRBJ2-1
CDR3 protein: CASSDRNEQFF; CDR3 DNA: TGTGCCAGCAGTGACCGGAATGAGCAGTTCTTC; clone size: -; D gene: -; V gene: TRBV25-1; J gene: TRBJ2-1
CDR3 protein: CASSLVGDNEQFF; CDR3 DNA: TGCGCCAGCAGCTTGGTAGGGGACAATGAGCAGTTCTTC; clone size: -; D gene: -; V gene: TRBV5-1; J gene: TRBJ2-1
CDR3 protein: CASSEGTGGYYGYTF; CDR3 DNA: TGTGCCAGCAGTGAAGGAACAGGGGGCTACTATGGCTACACCTTC; clone size: -; D gene: TRBD1; V gene: TRBV2; J gene: TRBJ1-2
CDR3 protein: CASSPTGGASGNTIYF; CDR3 DNA: TGCGCCAGCAGCCCCACCGGTGGGGCTTCTGGAAACACCATATATTTT; clone size: -; D gene: -; V gene: TRBV5-1; J gene: TRBJ1-3
CDR3 protein: CASSDGTGYEQFF; CDR3 DNA: TGTGCCAGCAGTGACGGGACAGGGTATGAGCAGTTCTTC; clone size: once; D gene: TRBD1; V gene: TRBV6-1; J gene: TRBJ2-1
CDR3 protein: CSVGQTDTQYF; CDR3 DNA: TGCAGCGTTGGACAGACAGATACGCAGTATTTT; clone size: -; D gene: -; V gene: TRBV29-1; J gene: TRBJ2-3
CDR3 protein: CSVALAGLGEQYF; CDR3 DNA: TGCAGCGTTGCGTTGGCAGGGCTAGGCGAGCAGTACTTC; clone size: -; D gene: -; V gene: TRBV29-1; J gene: TRBJ2-7
CDR3 protein: CASSYSKGVRNTEAFF; CDR3 DNA: TGTGCCAGCAGTTACTCCAAGGGGGTACGGAACACTGAAGCTTTCTTT; clone size: -; D gene: -; V gene: TRBV6-5; J gene: TRBJ1-1
CDR3 protein: CAAGGAGETQYF; CDR3 DNA: TGTGCCGCAGGGGGCGCGGGGGAGACCCAGTACTTC; clone size: -; D gene: TRBD1; V gene: TRBV5-4; J gene: TRBJ2-5
CDR3 protein: CASSLNRGQYSPLHF; CDR3 DNA: TGTGCCAGCAGCTTGAACAGGGGGCAGTATTCACCCCTCCACTTT; clone size: -; D gene: TRBD1; V gene: TRBV5-4; J gene: TRBJ1-6
CDR3 protein: CAWSRQGANEQFF; CDR3 DNA: TGTGCCTGGAGTAGGCAGGGGGCGAATGAGCAGTTCTTC; clone size: -; D gene: TRBD1; V gene: TRBV30; J gene: TRBJ2-1
CDR3 protein: CASSLAPGSEQYF; CDR3 DNA: TGTGCCAGCAGCTTGGCCCCGGGTTCCGAGCAGTACTTC; clone size: -; D gene: -; V gene: TRBV5-4; J gene: TRBJ2-7
CDR3 protein: CASSLTGGNYEQYF; CDR3 DNA: TGTGCCAGCAGTTTAACAGGGGGCAACTACGAGCAGTACTTC; clone size: -; D gene: TRBD1; V gene: TRBV28; J gene: TRBJ2-7
CDR3 protein: CASRPIRDSYSGANVLTF; CDR3 DNA: TGTGCCAGCAGACCTATCCGGGACAGCTACTCTGGGGCCAACGTCCTGACTTTC; clone size: -; D gene: TRBD1; V gene: TRBV9; J gene: TRBJ2-6
CDR3 protein: CASSQLRGNTDTQYF; CDR3 DNA: TGCGCCAGCAGCCAACTCAGGGGGAACACAGATACGCAGTATTTT; clone size: -; D gene: TRBD1; V gene: TRBV4-3; J gene: TRBJ2-3
CDR3 protein: CASSYSSGQNFYEQYF; CDR3 DNA: TGTGCCAGCAGTTACTCTAGTGGACAGAACTTCTACGAGCAGTACTTC; clone size: -; D gene: -; V gene: TRBV6-6; J gene: TRBJ2-7
CDR3 protein: CASSRRGDDSPLHF; CDR3 DNA: TGTGCCAGCAGCCGCAGGGGAGATGATTCACCCCTCCACTTT; clone size: -; D gene: -; V gene: TRBV5-5; J gene: TRBJ1-6
CDR3 protein: CASSYSPGAYEQYF; CDR3 DNA: TGTGCCAGCAGTTACTCGCCGGGGGCCTACGAGCAGTACTTC; clone size: -; D gene: -; V gene: TRBV6-5; J gene: TRBJ2-7
CDR3 protein: CAWSMGAGANNEQFF; CDR3 DNA: TGTGCCTGGAGTATGGGGGCGGGGGCTAACAATGAGCAGTTCTTC; clone size: -; D gene: -; V gene: TRBV30; J gene: TRBJ2-1
CDR3 protein: CASSQKEGLVRYEQYF; CDR3 DNA: TGCGCCAGCAGCCAAAAAGAAGGACTAGTACGCTACGAGCAGTACTTC; clone size: -; D gene: TRBD2; V gene: TRBV4-1; J gene: TRBJ2-7
CDR3 protein: CASSYSQGRTLNTEAFF; CDR3 DNA: TGTGCCAGCAGCTATAGCCAAGGGCGGACTCTGAACACTGAAGCTTTCTTT; clone size: many; D gene: -; V gene: TRBV11-2; J gene: TRBJ1-1
CDR3 protein: CASNPSSSYNEQFF; CDR3 DNA: TGCGCCAGCAACCCGTCCAGCTCCTACAATGAGCAGTTCTTC; clone size: -; D gene: -; V gene: TRBV5-1; J gene: TRBJ2-1
CDR3 protein: CASSFRTGRETQYF; CDR3 DNA: TGTGCCAGCAGCTTCAGGACAGGGAGGGAGACCCAGTACTTC; clone size: -; D gene: TRBD1; V gene: TRBV7-2; J gene: TRBJ2-5
CDR3 protein: CASSQDSYEQYF; CDR3 DNA: TGCGCCAGCAGCCAGGACTCCTACGAGCAGTACTTC; clone size: once; D gene: -; V gene: TRBV5-1; J gene: TRBJ2-7
CDR3 protein: CASSERRGKGEQYF; CDR3 DNA: TGTGCCAGCAGTGAACGCAGGGGAAAGGGCGAGCAGTACTTC; clone size: -; D gene: -; V gene: TRBV2; J gene: TRBJ2-7
CDR3 protein: CASSYSGGETQYF; CDR3 DNA: TGTGCCAGCAGTTACTCGGGGGGAGAGACCCAGTACTTC; clone size: -; D gene: -; V gene: TRBV6-6; J gene: TRBJ2-5
CDR3 protein: CASSLAEDTEAFF; CDR3 DNA: TGTGCCAGCTCACTCGCCGAGGACACTGAAGCTTTCTTT; clone size: many; D gene: -; V gene: TRBV18; J gene: TRBJ1-1
CDR3 protein: CASSFRDTVEQYF; CDR3 DNA: TGTGCCAGCAGCTTCCGGGACACGGTCGAGCAGTACTTC; clone size: -; D gene: -; V gene: TRBV11-2; J gene: TRBJ2-7
CDR3 protein: CASSFQGNYGYTF; CDR3 DNA: TGTGCCAGCAGCTTCCAGGGGAACTATGGCTACACCTTC; clone size: -; D gene: -; V gene: TRBV7-2; J gene: TRBJ1-2
CDR3 protein: CACNTGNSNQPQHF; CDR3 DNA: TGTGCCTGTAACACGGGGAATAGCAATCAGCCCCAGCATTTT; clone size: -; D gene: -; V gene: TRBV30; J gene: TRBJ1-5
CDR3 protein: CASSQDHSGVNEKLFF; CDR3 DNA: TGCGCCAGCAGCCAAGATCATTCAGGGGTAAATGAAAAACTGTTTTTT; clone size: -; D gene: -; V gene: TRBV4-3; J gene: TRBJ1-4
CDR3 protein: CASSLLLGRGHLRNEQFF; CDR3 DNA: TGTGCCAGCAGCTTACTGCTCGGGCGGGGGCACCTTCGAAATGAGCAGTTCTTC; clone size: -; D gene: -; V gene: TRBV7-8; J gene: TRBJ2-1
CDR3 protein: CASSSAGAWQQYF; CDR3 DNA: TGTGCCAGCAGCTCCGCAGGGGCTTGGCAGCAGTACTTC; clone size: -; D gene: -; V gene: TRBV7-9; J gene: TRBJ2-7
CDR3 protein: CASSLGGGTYEQYF; CDR3 DNA: TGTGCCAGCAGCTTAGGAGGGGGTACCTACGAGCAGTACTTC; clone size: -; D gene: -; V gene: TRBV13; J gene: TRBJ2-7
CDR3 protein: CASSYGGAANYGYTF; CDR3 DNA: TGTGCCAGCAGTTACGGCGGGGCGGCTAACTATGGCTACACCTTC; clone size: -; D gene: -; V gene: TRBV6-2/TRBV6-3; J gene: TRBJ1-2